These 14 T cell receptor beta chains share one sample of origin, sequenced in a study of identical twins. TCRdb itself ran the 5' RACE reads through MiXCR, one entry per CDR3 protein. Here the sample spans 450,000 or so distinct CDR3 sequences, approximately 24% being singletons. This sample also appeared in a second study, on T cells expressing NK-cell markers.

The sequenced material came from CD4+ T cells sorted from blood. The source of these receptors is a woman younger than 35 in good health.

CDR3 DNA: TGCAGCGTGGACAGGGAGGACACAGATACGCAGTATTTT. It translates to CSVDREDTDTQYF. The chain employs TRBV29-1 and TRBJ2-3; 8 bases are shared with TRBD1. With 6 bases clipped from V and 2 bases from J, the junction kept 4 bases outside the gene matches. The CDR3 consists of 13 residues. The V gene's germline CDR1 is SQVTM and CDR2 ANQGSEA.

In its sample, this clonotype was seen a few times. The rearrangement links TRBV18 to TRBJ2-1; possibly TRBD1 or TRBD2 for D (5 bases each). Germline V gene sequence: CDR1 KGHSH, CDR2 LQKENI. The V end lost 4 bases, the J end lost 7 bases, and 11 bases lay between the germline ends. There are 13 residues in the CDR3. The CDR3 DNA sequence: TGTGCCAGCTCACAAGGGACGCAGAATGAGCAGTTCTTC. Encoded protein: CASSQGTQNEQFF.

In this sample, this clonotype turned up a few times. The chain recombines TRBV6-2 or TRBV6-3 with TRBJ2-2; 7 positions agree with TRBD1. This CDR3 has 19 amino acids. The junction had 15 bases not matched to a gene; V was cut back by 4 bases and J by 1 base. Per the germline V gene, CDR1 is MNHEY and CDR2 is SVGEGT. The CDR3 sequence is CASSFPGTEKPVNTGELFF. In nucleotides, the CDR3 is TGTGCCAGCAGTTTCCCCGGGACAGAAAAACCGGTGAACACCGGGGAGCTGTTTTTT.

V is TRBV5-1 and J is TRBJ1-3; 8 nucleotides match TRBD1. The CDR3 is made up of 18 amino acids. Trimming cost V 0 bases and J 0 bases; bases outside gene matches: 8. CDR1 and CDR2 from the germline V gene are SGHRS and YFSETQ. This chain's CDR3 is CASSLGGTGPSSGNTIYF. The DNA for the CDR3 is TGCGCCAGCAGCTTGGGCGGGACAGGTCCTAGCTCTGGAAACACCATATATTTT.

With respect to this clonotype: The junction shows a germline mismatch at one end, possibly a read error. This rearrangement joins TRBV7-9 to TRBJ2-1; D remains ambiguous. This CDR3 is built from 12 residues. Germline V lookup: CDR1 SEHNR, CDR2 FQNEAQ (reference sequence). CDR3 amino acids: CASSPGTKTLLF. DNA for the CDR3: TGTGCCAGCAGCCCCGGCACTAAGACCCTGCTCTTC.

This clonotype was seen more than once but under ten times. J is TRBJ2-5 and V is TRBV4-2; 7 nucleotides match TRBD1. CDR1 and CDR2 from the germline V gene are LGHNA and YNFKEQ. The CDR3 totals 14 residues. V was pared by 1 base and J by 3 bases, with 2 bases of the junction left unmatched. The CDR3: CASSQGGTEETQYF. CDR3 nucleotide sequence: TGTGCCAGCAGCCAAGGTGGGACAGAAGAGACCCAGTACTTC.

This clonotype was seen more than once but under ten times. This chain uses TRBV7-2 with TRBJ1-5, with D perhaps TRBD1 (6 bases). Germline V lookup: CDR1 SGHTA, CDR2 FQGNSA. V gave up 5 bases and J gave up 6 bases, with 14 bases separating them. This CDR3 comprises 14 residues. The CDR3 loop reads CASSKKGEGQPQHF. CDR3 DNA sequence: TGTGCCAGCAGCAAGAAGGGGGAGGGTCAGCCCCAGCATTTT.

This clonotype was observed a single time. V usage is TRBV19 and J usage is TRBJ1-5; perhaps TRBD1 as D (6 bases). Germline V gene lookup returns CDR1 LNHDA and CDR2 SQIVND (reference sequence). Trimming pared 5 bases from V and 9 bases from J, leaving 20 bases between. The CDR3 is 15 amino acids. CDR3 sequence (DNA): TGTGCCAGTAGTTTCATCGGGACAATTATTCGGCCCCAGCATTTT. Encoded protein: CASSFIGTIIRPQHF.

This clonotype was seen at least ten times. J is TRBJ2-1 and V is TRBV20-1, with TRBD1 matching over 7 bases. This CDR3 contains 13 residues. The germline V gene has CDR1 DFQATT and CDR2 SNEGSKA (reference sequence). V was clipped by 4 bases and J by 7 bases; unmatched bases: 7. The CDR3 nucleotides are TGCAGTGCTATAGGGGGCAACTATAATGAGCAGTTCTTC. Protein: CSAIGGNYNEQFF.

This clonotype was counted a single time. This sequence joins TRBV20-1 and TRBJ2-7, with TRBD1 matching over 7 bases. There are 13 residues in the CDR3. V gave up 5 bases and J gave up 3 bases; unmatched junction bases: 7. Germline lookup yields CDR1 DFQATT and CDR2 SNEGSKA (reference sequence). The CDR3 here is CSAHSDRIYEQYF. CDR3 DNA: TGCAGTGCTCACTCGGACAGGATCTACGAGCAGTACTTC.

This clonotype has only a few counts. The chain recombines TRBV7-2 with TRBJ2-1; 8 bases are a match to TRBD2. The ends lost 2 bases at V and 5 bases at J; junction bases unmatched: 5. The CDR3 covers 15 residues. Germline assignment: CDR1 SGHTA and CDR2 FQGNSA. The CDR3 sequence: CASSLFSGEDNEQFF. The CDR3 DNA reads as TGTGCCAGCAGCTTATTTAGCGGGGAGGACAATGAGCAGTTCTTC.

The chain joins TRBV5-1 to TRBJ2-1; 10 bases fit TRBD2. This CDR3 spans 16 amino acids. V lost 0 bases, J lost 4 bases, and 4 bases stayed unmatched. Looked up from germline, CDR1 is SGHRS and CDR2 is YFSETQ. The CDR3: CASSLEAGGPYNEQFF. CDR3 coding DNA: TGCGCCAGCAGCTTGGAAGCGGGGGGGCCGTACAATGAGCAGTTCTTC.

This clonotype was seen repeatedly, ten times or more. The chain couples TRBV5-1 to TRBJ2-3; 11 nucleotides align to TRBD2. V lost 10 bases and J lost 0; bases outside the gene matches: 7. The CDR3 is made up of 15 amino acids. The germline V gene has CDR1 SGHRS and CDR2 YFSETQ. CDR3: CASRTSGSSTDTQYF. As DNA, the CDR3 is TGCGCCTCCCGGACTAGCGGGTCTAGCACAGATACGCAGTATTTT.

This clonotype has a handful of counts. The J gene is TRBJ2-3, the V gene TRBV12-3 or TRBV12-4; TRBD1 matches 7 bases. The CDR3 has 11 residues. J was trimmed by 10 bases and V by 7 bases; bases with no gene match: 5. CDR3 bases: TGTGCCAGCACCCAGACAGGGCCGCAGTATTTT. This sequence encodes CASTQTGPQYF.